The present T cell receptor (beta chain) was sequenced within a study of control samples from healthy donors and cancer patients. Some clones are missing from TCRdb's copy, which holds only in-frame ones; the method was immunoSEQ multiplex PCR. The sample records about 94,000 clones, about nine tenths being singletons. Trimming cost V 1 base and J 10 bases, with 5 bases left between them. Germline V gives CDR1 SEHNR, CDR2 FQNEAQ (reference sequence). CDR3 length: 12 amino acids. This chain links TRBV7-9 with TRBJ1-6; no reliable D call. The sample was blood. The receptor was isolated from a young woman in good health. The CDR3 region is CASSLEESPLHF. Written as DNA, the CDR3 is TGTGCCAGCAGCTTAGAGGAATCACCCCTCCACTTT.